These 15 T cell receptor beta chains were sequenced from one sample in a study of T cell repertoires in aging, cancer and after chemotherapy. Amplification of TCR beta used genomic DNA extracted from peripheral blood. TRB rearrangements spanning V, D and J were amplified using mixed TRB-A/B primers. TCRdb fed the multiplex PCR reads into MiXCR, producing one record per CDR3 protein. The table shows several hundred distinct CDR3 sequences, with under 65% occurring only once. Sequenced input: blood. Every receptor here comes from a human donor with a solid tumor.

There are a few counts of this clonotype. The chain uses TRBV29-1 and TRBJ2-5; possibly TRBD2 for D (5 bases). Trimming took 5 bases from V and 7 from J, leaving 14 bases between them. There are 12 residues in the CDR3. In germline, CDR1 is SQVTM, CDR2 ANQGSEA. Here the CDR3 reads CSVRTGEVTQYF. CDR3 nucleotide sequence: TGCAGCGTTCGGACCGGGGAAGTGACCCAGTACTTC.

V is TRBV7-9 and J is TRBJ2-1; TRBD2 matches at 11 bases. The CDR3 is 15 amino acids. The V gene's germline CDR1 is SEHNR and CDR2 FQNEAQ (reference sequence). The ends lost 6 bases at V and 3 bases at J; junction bases unmatched: 4. The CDR3: CASRVTSGSYNEQFF. The CDR3 coding sequence is TGTGCCAGCAGGGTTACTAGCGGGAGCTACAATGAGCAGTTCTTC. Using reference TRBV7-9 and TRBJ2-1 for the parts outside the CDR3, the full variable domain is DTGVSQNPRHKITKRGQNVTFRCDPISEHNRLYWYRQTLGQGPEFLTYFQNEAQLEKSRLLSDRFSAERPKGSFSTLEIQRTEQGDSAMYLCASRVTSGSYNEQFFGPGTRLTVL.

J is TRBJ1-2 and V is TRBV7-9; 8 bases are shared with TRBD1. Germline CDR1 SEHNR, CDR2 FQNEAQ (reference sequence). The V and J ends lost 5 bases and 3 bases, in that order; junction bases with no gene match: 17. The CDR3 totals 18 residues. The CDR3 sequence: CASSPGGDRRATYYGYTF. The CDR3 nucleotides read TGTGCCAGCAGCCCGGGGGGGGACAGGAGAGCAACTTACTATGGCTACACCTTC.

In this sample, this clonotype turned up a few times. The chain recombines TRBV4-2 with TRBJ2-7; D ambiguous. The CDR3 sequence is 16 residues long. CDR1 and CDR2 from the germline V gene are LGHNA and YNFKEQ. Trimming shortened V by 1 base and J by 3 bases, and 16 bases separated the two germline ends. CDR3 in DNA: TGTGCCAGCAGCCAAGGGCGGTGGCAGCCCTTCTACGAGCAGTACTTC. Its translation: CASSQGRWQPFYEQYF.

The gene calls are TRBV7-3 and TRBJ2-2; no clear D. Germline V gene sequence: CDR1 SGHTA, CDR2 FQGTGA. This CDR3 comprises 14 residues. Deletions cut 2 bases from V and 1 base from J, with 5 bases between. CDR3 sequence (DNA): TGTGCCAGCAGCTTACGATGGAACACCGGGGAGCTGTTTTTT. Protein sequence: CASSLRWNTGELFF.

The genes are TRBV7-2 and TRBJ1-5; the match to TRBD1 covers 7 bases. The germline gives CDR1 SGHTA, CDR2 FQGNSA. V gave up 3 bases and J gave up 6 bases; unmatched junction bases: 5. This CDR3 has 14 residues. The CDR3 spells CASSFQGGRQPQHF. For the CDR3, the DNA is TGTGCCAGCAGCTTCCAGGGGGGACGTCAGCCCCAGCATTTT.

This clonotype appeared a single time. This chain connects TRBV7-6 to TRBJ1-1; D possibly corresponds to TRBD1 (6 bases). V lost 2 bases and J lost 1, with 14 bases in between. CDR3 length: 16 residues. Germline assignment: CDR1 SGHVS and CDR2 FNYEAQ. DNA of the CDR3: TGTGCCAGCAGCTTACGGGCAGGGGAAACGAACACTGAAGCTTTCTTT. This translates into CASSLRAGETNTEAFF.

This clonotype ranks as large. The chain couples TRBV30 to TRBJ1-2; D gene ambiguous. Trimming left V 0 bases short and J 11 bases short, with 10 bases between. This CDR3 region has 11 residues. CDR1 and CDR2 from the germline V gene are GTSNPN and SVGIG (reference sequence). CDR3 sequence reads: CAWSVPQRYTF. DNA for the CDR3: TGTGCCTGGAGTGTACCACAGCGATACACCTTC.

The chain joins TRBV29-1 to TRBJ1-1, with 9 bases lining up with TRBD1. The V gene's germline CDR1 is SQVTM and CDR2 ANQGSEA. J was trimmed by 1 base and V by 8 bases; bases with no gene match: 5. The CDR3 is made up of 13 amino acids. In DNA, the CDR3 is TGCAGCTCAGCGGGACAGGGGAACACTGAAGCTTTCTTT. The encoded protein is CSSAGQGNTEAFF.

The chain recombines TRBV27 with TRBJ2-7; 7 bases map to TRBD2. CDR3 length equals 12 residues. V gave up 7 bases and J gave up 7 bases; unmatched junction bases: 7. Germline V gene lookup returns CDR1 MNHEY and CDR2 SMNVEV (reference sequence). The CDR3 sequence: CASIGGSREQYF. In DNA form, the CDR3 reads TGTGCCAGCATCGGGGGGAGCAGGGAGCAGTACTTC.

The rearrangement joins TRBV19 to TRBJ1-2, with D hard to call. Germline V gene sequence: CDR1 LNHDA, CDR2 SQIVND (reference sequence). This CDR3 comprises 20 residues. V was cut by 3 bases and J by 1 base, with 27 bases left in between. The CDR3 is CASSIGPYQESLQLNYGYTF. Written as DNA, the CDR3 is TGTGCCAGTAGTATCGGTCCCTATCAAGAGTCTCTGCAACTTAACTATGGCTACACCTTC.

J is TRBJ1-3 and V is TRBV30, with D uncertain. The germline gives CDR1 GTSNPN, CDR2 SVGIG (reference sequence). The germline V and J ends were trimmed by 2 bases and 4 bases, with 9 bases remaining between them. The CDR3 length is 13 residues. The chain's CDR3 is CAWSSGQGNTIYF. For the CDR3, the DNA is TGTGCCTGGAGTAGCGGCCAGGGAAACACCATATATTTT.

The V and J genes are TRBV15 and TRBJ1-5; D possibly corresponds to TRBD1 (5 bases). This CDR3 spans 15 amino acids. Deletions cut 4 bases from V and 2 bases from J, with 12 bases between. Germline V gene lookup returns CDR1 LNHNV and CDR2 YYDKDF (reference sequence). The CDR3 DNA reads TGTGCCACCAGCACCCCAACAGGAGGCAATCAGCCCCAGCATTTT. As protein: CATSTPTGGNQPQHF.

The chain links TRBV12-3 or TRBV12-4 to TRBJ1-1; possibly TRBD1 for D (5 bases). With 2 bases removed from V and 8 bases from J, the gap between germline ends came to 12 bases. This CDR3 comprises 13 residues. The chain's CDR3 is CASSLRGALEAFF. As DNA, the CDR3 is TGTGCCAGCAGTTTAAGGGGCGCCCTAGAAGCTTTCTTT.

The sample holds a few counts of this clonotype. J is TRBJ1-1 and V is TRBV27; D call uncertain. The CDR3 has 13 amino acids. Per germline, CDR1 MNHEY and CDR2 SMNVEV (reference sequence). Between the trimmed V and J ends, which lost 6 bases and 4 bases, there was a span of 12 bases. The CDR3 here is CASSGRGSTEAFF. The CDR3 DNA sequence: TGTGCCAGCAGCGGACGGGGTAGCACTGAAGCTTTCTTT.